This T cell receptor (beta chain) was sequenced in a study of blood T cell repertoires in COVID-19 (dated by TCRdb to the early 2020s). In the study overall: Collaborator samples came from the United States, Italy and Spain and covered acute and convalescent phases of COVID-19. The material from the prospective study consisted of cDNA or gDNA derived from T cells, B-cell-depleted T cells, or PBMCs. Deeply sampled blood TCRbeta repertoires from subjects exposed to, actively infected with, or recovered from COVID-19 were included in the dataset. A freely available public database, intended as a resource for researchers studying the immune response to SARS-CoV-2, is where the repertoires were released. The samples were drawn from the first 160 participants of the ongoing ImmuneRACE study and from 1,254 subjects provided by 6 global collaborators. A de-identified subject ID, COVID-19 status, age in years and sex were almost always included in the sample metadata. Where available, HLA class I and class II types were taken from metadata supplied by the sample provider and were not determined by assay-based typing.

Findings and caveats that apply to the study as a whole: How much clinical and demographic metadata was included differed by source and by participant, and the metadata was provided uncurated.

CDR1 and CDR2, per the germline V gene, are MNHNS and SASEGT. The junction carries 15 bases between V and J, which are trimmed by 3 bases and 4 bases respectively. Measured from the cysteine to the phenylalanine, the CDR3 is 15 residues long. CDR3 DNA is the only sequence kept; it has 45 bases, read in frame from the first base. A second Seattle source provided samples from volunteer blood donors who had recovered from COVID-19. Whole blood was collected in K2EDTA tubes by collaborating institutions according to the institutions' own protocols. For TCRbeta analysis, collaborator samples were shipped as frozen whole blood, as isolated PBMCs, or as DNA extracted from either sample type. Comments on this clone: It lacks a known antigen. No qualities accompany the bases; no much larger clone lies one base away.

The immunoSEQ Assay, a bias-controlled multiplex PCR, was used to amplify TCRbeta CDR3 regions from genomic DNA. In the source study's methods: Within the assay, amplification of reference gene primers was used to estimate how many nucleated cells each sample contained. To quantify the absolute abundance of each unique TCRbeta CDR3 rearrangement, sequence reads were collapsed and filtered. For each sample, productive Simpson clonality was calculated as the square root of Simpson's diversity index across productive rearrangements. The immuneACCESS repertoire file appears here via TCRdb, limited to in-frame rearrangements. These files lack a portion of the clones; in checked studies, under half of the deficit traces to unresolved V genes, and the cause of the others is not known. That table furnishes V, J and clone size, whereas the DNA furnished D and trimming. The sample contains roughly 130,000 clones, around 82% of them found a single time. Around 12% of the sample rests with the top ten.

This chain is built from TRBV6-1 and TRBJ1-2; perhaps TRBD1 is the D gene, with 6 bases matching. The sample consisted of peripheral blood. This receptor was obtained from a woman between 25 and 40 years old who had recovered from COVID-19. The DNA sequence is TGTGCCAGCAGTGAGCTGACAGGCCCTCTCTATGGCTACACCTTC. It codes for CASSELTGPLYGYTF.